These 10 T cell receptor beta chains share one sample of origin, sequenced in a study of molecular identifiers for immune sequencing clone quantification. TCRdb used MiXCR to reprocess the PCR reads, holding one entry per CDR3 protein. The sample consists of 85,000 to 100,000 distinct CDR3 sequences, approximately 24% of them appearing once. The sequencing sample was made of naive CD8+ T cells from blood, with Jurkat cell RNA spiked in. The subset is: FACS-sorted CD8+CD4-CCR7+CD45RA+ naive T cells. Receptor source: a human donor in good health. Some libraries in this study had Jurkat cell RNA spiked in.

This clonotype was counted a few times. This chain links TRBV5-1 with TRBJ2-3; TRBD2 matches at 13 bases. The germline V gene has CDR1 SGHRS and CDR2 YFSETQ. This CDR3 contains 16 residues. Unmatched junction bases numbered 8, after V lost 4 bases and J lost 6 bases. CDR3 residues: CASSTGTSGATDTQYF. The CDR3 DNA follows: TGCGCCAGCAGCACCGGGACTAGCGGGGCTACCGATACGCAGTATTTT.

In the case of this clonotype: This likely comes from a read error, as the CDR3 has no conserved phenylalanine or tryptophan at its end. This sequence joins TRBV4-3 and TRBJ2-3; D is uncertain. V dropped 0 bases and J dropped 2 bases, with 9 bases sitting between them. The CDR3 is 15 amino acids. Germline CDR1 reads LGHNA; CDR2 reads YSLEER. Written as DNA, the CDR3 is TGCGCCAGCAGCCAAGATAATCAATACACAGATACGCAGTATTCT. This codes for CASSQDNQYTDTQYS.

This clonotype was counted many times. The V gene is TRBV11-2, the J gene TRBJ2-6; D may be TRBD1 (6 bases). This CDR3 is 18 amino acids long. Looked up from germline, CDR1 is SGHAT and CDR2 is FQNNGV. V was trimmed by 4 bases and J by 2 bases, leaving 18 bases between them. CDR3 coding DNA: TGTGCCAGCAGCTCCCTCAGGGGTCAGGGGACTGGGGCCAACGTCCTGACTTTC. It encodes CASSSLRGQGTGANVLTF.

This clonotype was seen repeatedly, ten times or more. In DNA form, the CDR3 reads TGTGCCAGCAGTTACAGCCTGACAGGGCATGCTTTCTTT. Its translation is CASSYSLTGHAFF. The chain links TRBV6-2 or TRBV6-3 to TRBJ1-1; TRBD1 matches 7 bases. CDR1 and CDR2 (germline): MNHEY, SVGEGT. CDR3 length: 13 residues. V lost 2 bases to trimming and J lost 11 bases; unmatched junction nucleotides: 8.

The genes are TRBV5-1 and TRBJ2-1; D gene ambiguous. CDR3 length equals 15 residues. The V end was cut by 1 base, the J end by 0 bases, with 8 bases between. Germline loops: CDR1 SGHRS, CDR2 YFSETQ. This CDR3 is CASSLQPHSYNEQFF. As DNA, the CDR3 is TGCGCCAGCAGCTTGCAGCCACACTCCTACAATGAGCAGTTCTTC.

In this sample, this clonotype turned up many times. The chain recombines TRBV4-1 with TRBJ2-5, with D perhaps TRBD2 (6 bases). Germline lookup yields CDR1 MGHRA and CDR2 YSYEKL. The CDR3 consists of 16 residues. Trimming stripped 4 bases from V and 5 bases from J, with 20 bases between. In nucleotides, the CDR3 is TGCGCCAGCAGCCGTACCGGGACTTACACCGTGGAGACCCAGTACTTC. Its translation is CASSRTGTYTVETQYF.

CDR3 protein: CASGHPLDEKLFF. The CDR3 DNA reads TGTGCCAGCGGCCATCCTCTCGACGAAAAACTGTTTTTT. The chain employs TRBV7-2 and TRBJ1-4; no firm D call. V was pared by 8 bases and J by 8 bases, with 15 bases between. The germline gives CDR1 SGHTA, CDR2 FQGNSA. The CDR3 consists of 13 residues.

About this clonotype itself: An end of the junction differs from the germline gene, which may be a read error. The CDR3 loop reads CASSSETGSSSAQSF. In nucleotides, the CDR3 is TGTGCCAGCAGTTCAGAGACAGGTTCCTCCTCCGCGCAGTCCTTC. The chain links TRBV2 to TRBJ2-7; the D gene is possibly TRBD1 (6 bases). CDR1 is SNHLY and CDR2 is FYNNEI in the germline V gene. The CDR3 is 15 residues long.

This clonotype has a handful of counts. A much larger clone differs from this one at a single base, so this may be a read error. The chain links TRBV4-3 to TRBJ2-7; TRBD1 is a possible D gene (6 bases). With 0 bases removed from V and 3 bases from J, the gap between germline ends came to 12 bases. Germline CDR1 LGHNA, CDR2 YSLEER. This CDR3 contains 15 residues. The CDR3 here is CASSQERVRGYEQYF. The CDR3 DNA reads as TGCGCCAGCAGCCAAGAACGAGTCAGGGGCTACGAGCAGTACTTC.

This clonotype was picked up many times. The chain employs TRBV7-9 and TRBJ1-1; TRBD1 matches at 9 bases. V shed 5 bases, J shed 8 bases, and the junction held 6 bases outside the gene matches. The CDR3 consists of 13 residues. Germline V lookup: CDR1 SEHNR, CDR2 FQNEAQ (reference sequence). The CDR3 DNA reads as TGTGCCAGCAGCCCCCGGGACAGGGACGAAGCTTTCTTT. This translates into CASSPRDRDEAFF.